The 13 T cell receptor beta chains below come from one sample, sequenced in a study of Ad26.COV2.S vaccination and SARS-CoV-2 variants. Treatment described: roughly 19 received Ad26.COV2.S at low or high dose, single or two shots; roughly five received placebo; per-sample allocation not given. Repertoires come from day 63 after the first vaccine or placebo injection. TCRdb keeps only in-frame clones here, not all; method: immunoSEQ multiplex PCR. The sample lists a few hundred thousand clones, 80% to 95% occurring once. The sequences come from peripheral blood, collected in a trial of Ad26.COV2.S vaccine versus placebo. Every receptor here comes from a person aged 18-60 years who received the Ad26.COV2.S COVID-19 vaccine or a placebo.

This chain links TRBV28 with TRBJ1-2; TRBD1 matches 10 bases. Germline V gives CDR1 MDHEN, CDR2 SYDVKM. The CDR3 has 16 amino acids. After removal of 2 bases from V and 4 bases from J, the junction contained 7 bases not matched to a gene. This CDR3 reads CASSLPPGQGRYGYTF. The CDR3 DNA sequence: TGTGCCAGCAGTTTACCCCCGGGACAGGGGCGCTATGGCTACACCTTC.

This clone turned up a few times. The J gene is TRBJ1-1, the V gene TRBV27; the D gene is possibly TRBD1 (5 bases). The CDR3 covers 15 residues. V lost 5 bases and J 5 bases, leaving 18 bases between the germline ends. The V gene's germline CDR1 is MNHEY and CDR2 SMNVEV (reference sequence). The CDR3 nucleotides are TGTGCCAGCAGTCGTCGTCAGGGAAGAGGGACTGAAGCTTTCTTT. Its translation: CASSRRQGRGTEAFF.

V is TRBV10-3 and J is TRBJ2-5, with D possibly TRBD2 on 6 matching bases. The CDR3 runs to 14 residues. Germline assignment: CDR1 ENHRY and CDR2 SYGVKD. Trimming cost V 3 bases and J 5 bases, with 13 bases left between them. The CDR3 reads CAISERLGRETQYF. CDR3 DNA sequence: TGTGCCATCAGTGAACGACTAGGGCGGGAGACCCAGTACTTC.

In its sample, this clone was seen once. The chain carries TRBV6-6 and TRBJ2-1, with 7 bases lining up with TRBD2. The CDR3 runs to 16 residues. Germline CDR1 and CDR2: MNHNY and SVGAGI (reference sequence). Germline trimming cut 1 base from V and 3 bases from J; bases unmatched to any gene: 6. CDR3 region: CASSYWGGGIYNEQFF. In DNA form, the CDR3 reads TGTGCCAGCAGTTACTGGGGGGGAGGGATCTACAATGAGCAGTTCTTC.

This chain links TRBV23-1 with TRBJ1-2, with a possible D match to TRBD1 (5 bases). TRBV23-1 is labeled an ORF, and its function is uncertain. The CDR3 is 17 amino acids. Trimming pared 0 bases from V and 0 bases from J, leaving 14 bases between. CDR3 DNA: TGCGCCAGCAGTCAATCAAGTGCGGGACCCGCTAACTATGGCTACACCTTC. Its translation: CASSQSSAGPANYGYTF.

The chain links TRBV7-3 to TRBJ2-3, with 8 bases that match TRBD1. The V segment lost 4 bases and the J segment 6 bases; nucleotides outside the gene matches: 12. Germline CDR1 SGHTA, CDR2 FQGTGA. The length of the CDR3 is 16 residues. CDR3 in amino acids: CASSSNPTGERDTQYF. Here the CDR3 DNA reads TGTGCCAGCAGCTCAAACCCGACAGGGGAGAGGGATACGCAGTATTTT.

The V call is TRBV11-2, the J call TRBJ1-6; TRBD1 is a possible D gene (6 bases). Germline lookup yields CDR1 SGHAT and CDR2 FQNNGV. The CDR3 loop spans 13 amino acids. V lost 5 bases and J lost 10, with 12 bases in between. The CDR3 DNA follows: TGTGCCAGCAGCCCTACAGGGAAGTCACCCCTCCACTTT. This codes for CASSPTGKSPLHF.

This clone has only one observation. This chain connects TRBV5-5 to TRBJ1-1; D unclear. In germline, CDR1 is SGHKS, CDR2 YYEKEE (reference sequence). CDR3 length: 13 residues. V was pared by 2 bases and J by 4 bases, with 9 bases between. CDR3 protein: CASSLWGGTEAFF. The CDR3 nucleotides read TGTGCCAGCAGCTTATGGGGTGGCACTGAAGCTTTCTTT.

The rearrangement links TRBV19 to TRBJ1-2; TRBD1 agrees at 7 bases. V was pared by 1 base and J by 8 bases, with 10 bases of the junction left unmatched. CDR3 size: 15 residues. Germline CDR1 reads LNHDA; CDR2 reads SQIVND (reference sequence). The CDR3 DNA reads as TGTGCCAGTAGTATAGCGGGACAGTACATCGACGGCTACACCTTC. Its translation is CASSIAGQYIDGYTF.

V and J are TRBV4-2 and TRBJ2-2, with a tentative D call TRBD1 (7 bases). Looked up from germline, CDR1 is LGHNA and CDR2 is YNFKEQ. The V and J ends lost 0 bases and 7 bases respectively, with 15 bases between them. The CDR3 extends over 16 amino acids. The CDR3 bases are TGTGCCAGCAGCCAAGACGTCGGAGGGGGCCACGGGGAGCTGTTTTTT. Translating it yields CASSQDVGGGHGELFF.

Note on this clone: The same CDR3 arises from other DNA sequences in this sample as well. The rearrangement joins TRBV11-3 to TRBJ2-2; D call uncertain. V was cut by 1 base and J by 3 bases, with 3 bases left in between. CDR3 size: 13 residues. Germline CDR1 is SGHNT and CDR2 is YENEEA. The CDR3 DNA follows: TGTGCCAGCAGCTTAGTCGACACCGGGGAGCTGTTTTTT. Translation gives CASSLVDTGELFF.

This clone was counted only a few times. V is TRBV6-2 or TRBV6-3 and J is TRBJ2-5, with 12 bases matching TRBD1. This CDR3 is built from 15 residues. The V gene end was trimmed by 6 bases and the J gene end by 4 bases; junction bases not matched to a gene: 6. Germline CDR1 is MNHEY and CDR2 is SVGEGT. The CDR3 bases are TGTGCCAGCAGCACCGGGACAGGGGGCCGAGAGACCCAGTACTTC. Protein sequence: CASSTGTGGRETQYF.

The rearrangement links TRBV14 to TRBJ1-1; the D gene is possibly TRBD1 (5 bases). The CDR3 covers 13 residues. The germline CDR1 and CDR2 sequences are SGHDN and FVKESK. Trimming pared 4 bases from V and 8 bases from J, leaving 14 bases between. Here the CDR3 DNA reads TGTGCCAGCAGCCCCCCGGGGGAGGGGGAAGCTTTCTTT. Residues: CASSPPGEGEAFF.